Presented here are 13 T cell receptor beta chains from one specimen sequenced in a study of identical twins (dated by TCRdb to 2015 to 2016). The library relied on 5' RACE. The sequencing machine was an Illumina HiSeq 2000. The public sequencing data were trimmed at Q25 with fastp and processed into clonotypes with MiXCR by TCRdb, which kept only in-frame beta chains. Entries that share a CDR3 protein sequence are merged under the most common genes and DNA. For this sample there are around 550,000 distinct CDR3 sequences; approximately 14% appear just once. The ten largest clones represent around 0.4% of the sample. In addition, the sample was reused for a study of yellow fever vaccine responses in identical twins.

What was sequenced was CD4+ T cells sorted from blood. Source of these receptors: a woman in her late teens or twenties in good health.

The V call is TRBV20-1, the J call TRBJ2-3, with 7 bases matching TRBD2. Per germline, CDR1 DFQATT and CDR2 SNEGSKA (reference sequence). The CDR3 length is 18 residues. CDR3 coding DNA: TGCAGCGCGAAAGGACTAGGGAAGAGCGGAGGTAGCACAGATACGCAGTATTTT. Encoded protein: CSAKGLGKSGGSTDTQYF.

The genes are TRBV5-1 and TRBJ2-7, with TRBD1 identical over 9 bases. The CDR3 runs 13 residues. After removal of 4 bases from V and 6 bases from J, the junction contained 5 bases not matched to a gene. Germline lookup yields CDR1 SGHRS and CDR2 YFSETQ. Here the CDR3 DNA reads TGCGCCAGCAGCGGAACAGGGGGCCTCGAGCAGTACTTC. It encodes CASSGTGGLEQYF.

This clonotype was seen only a few times. The chain uses TRBV12-3 or TRBV12-4 and TRBJ2-7, with D possibly being TRBD2 (6 bases). The ends were cut back, 7 bases at V and 0 bases at J, with 10 bases in the middle. The CDR3 runs 13 residues. Written as DNA, the CDR3 is TGTGCCAGCATGAGCGGGTACTCCTACGAGCAGTACTTC. Protein product: CASMSGYSYEQYF.

This clonotype has only a few counts. DNA of the CDR3: TGTGCCACCAGTTGGGGGACTAGTTTGTCGCAGTTCTTC. This translates into CATSWGTSLSQFF. This chain connects TRBV24-1 to TRBJ2-1, with 8 bases aligning to TRBD2. The CDR3 covers 13 residues. The trim removed 6 bases at V and 12 bases at J, leaving 9 bases unmatched. In germline, CDR1 is KGHDR, CDR2 SFDVKD.

This clonotype was observed many times. The chain joins TRBV25-1 to TRBJ2-1; TRBD1 matches 7 bases. Germline V gene lookup returns CDR1 MGHDK and CDR2 SYGVNS. The V and J ends lost 4 bases and 7 bases, in that order; junction bases with no gene match: 7. CDR3 length: 14 amino acids. This CDR3 is CASSGQGSLNEQFF. The CDR3 region has the DNA TGTGCCAGCAGTGGACAGGGATCCCTGAATGAGCAGTTCTTC.

This clonotype appeared a few times. The chain uses TRBV5-1 and TRBJ2-5, with 8 bases that match TRBD1. CDR1 is SGHRS, CDR2 YFSETQ, per germline. This CDR3 contains 16 residues. J was trimmed by 5 bases and V by 5 bases; bases with no gene match: 14. The CDR3 loop is CASRYGTGGFRETQYF. Here the CDR3 DNA reads TGCGCCAGCAGATATGGGACAGGTGGCTTTCGGGAGACCCAGTACTTC.

The rearrangement links TRBV20-1 to TRBJ2-3; 9 positions match TRBD2. Germline CDR1 reads DFQATT; CDR2 reads SNEGSKA (reference sequence). The CDR3 runs 14 residues. Germline trimming cut 7 bases from V and 4 bases from J; bases unmatched to any gene: 9. CDR3 coding DNA: TGCAGTGTTCGTAGTAGCGGGGGCGCAGATACGCAGTATTTT. Protein: CSVRSSGGADTQYF.

The J gene is TRBJ2-3, the V gene TRBV28, with TRBD2 identical over 10 bases. The germline CDR1 and CDR2 sequences are MDHEN and SYDVKM. The CDR3 runs to 16 residues. V was clipped by 5 bases and J by 0 bases; unmatched bases: 5. This CDR3 reads CASSPGTSESTDTQYF. CDR3 bases: TGTGCCAGCAGTCCCGGGACTAGCGAAAGCACAGATACGCAGTATTTT.

This clonotype turned up a few times. The rearrangement uses TRBV10-3 and TRBJ2-3; D perhaps matches TRBD1 (6 bases). There are 13 residues in the CDR3. The V end was cut by 7 bases, the J end by 3 bases, with 11 bases between. Germline V gene sequence: CDR1 ENHRY, CDR2 SYGVKD. The CDR3 coding sequence is TGTGCCATCAACAGGGTTGAAACAGATACGCAGTATTTT. It specifies CAINRVETDTQYF.

This clonotype showed up just a few times. The chain recombines TRBV20-1 with TRBJ2-2; TRBD2 matches at 13 bases. CDR1 and CDR2 from the germline V gene are DFQATT and SNEGSKA (reference sequence). The CDR3 sequence is 15 residues long. The ends lost 6 bases at V and 3 bases at J; junction bases unmatched: 4. Here the CDR3 reads CSARLAGGYTGELFF. CDR3 nucleotides: TGCAGTGCAAGACTAGCGGGGGGTTACACCGGGGAGCTGTTTTTT.

The chain is built from TRBV2 and TRBJ1-1; the D is unclear. V lost 8 bases to trimming and J lost 7 bases, with 11 bases between them. The CDR3 is 11 residues long. CDR1 is SNHLY and CDR2 is FYNNEI in the germline V gene. CDR3 residues: CASVGILEAFF. In nucleotides, the CDR3 is TGTGCCAGCGTCGGGATACTTGAAGCTTTCTTT.

This clonotype has a handful of counts. This sequence joins TRBV20-1 and TRBJ2-5; D not resolved. The V end was cut by 3 bases, the J end by 1 base, with 12 bases between. Germline V gene lookup returns CDR1 DFQATT and CDR2 SNEGSKA (reference sequence). This CDR3 has 14 residues. In nucleotides, the CDR3 is TGCAGTGCTAGCCCAGCTAGGACCCAAGAGACCCAGTACTTC. Translated: CSASPARTQETQYF.

The sample holds a few counts of this clonotype. This chain uses TRBV5-1 with TRBJ2-1, with TRBD2 as a possible D gene (5 bases). V gave up 0 bases and J gave up 7 bases, with 14 bases separating them. The CDR3 runs to 15 residues. Germline assignment: CDR1 SGHRS and CDR2 YFSETQ. CDR3: CASSLARVGGNEQFF. CDR3 coding DNA: TGCGCCAGCAGCTTGGCCCGAGTGGGCGGGAATGAGCAGTTCTTC.